What follows are 8 T cell receptor beta chains derived from one specimen sequenced in a study of brain T cells in children with intractable seizures. Some clones are missing from TCRdb's copy, which holds only in-frame ones; the method was immunoSEQ multiplex PCR. Of 70,000 to 85,000 clones in the sample, 91% are singletons; the top ten hold around 24%. The sample was peripheral blood, taken at surgery. The receptors were sampled from a girl aged 2 to 9 with Rasmussen encephalitis and intractable seizures.

This chain links TRBV6-5 with TRBJ1-1, with TRBD1 matching 8 bases. The germline CDR1 and CDR2 sequences are MNHEY and SVGAGI. The ends lost 6 bases at V and 4 bases at J; junction bases unmatched: 4. This CDR3 region has 13 residues. The CDR3 DNA reads as TGTGCCAGCAGGTCGACAGGGGCCACTGAAGCTTTCTTT. It translates to CASRSTGATEAFF.

This chain links TRBV11-2 with TRBJ2-4; D possibly corresponds to TRBD2 (5 bases). V gave up 3 bases and J gave up 4 bases, with 7 bases separating them. Looked up from germline, CDR1 is SGHAT and CDR2 is FQNNGV. The CDR3 has 13 residues. CDR3 region: CASSLGGKNIQYF. The CDR3 bases are TGTGCCAGCAGCTTGGGCGGGAAAAACATTCAGTACTTC.

The chain recombines TRBV9 with TRBJ2-1; 8 nucleotides line up with TRBD2. The CDR3 has 16 residues. With V trimmed by 0 bases and J by 0 bases, 2 bases remained unmatched. Germline assignment: CDR1 SGDLS and CDR2 YYNGEE. CDR3 sequence reads: CASSVGRGASYNEQFF. The CDR3 DNA is TGTGCCAGCAGCGTAGGGCGGGGGGCCTCCTACAATGAGCAGTTCTTC.

The V and J genes are TRBV7-2 and TRBJ2-7; unclear D gene. Trimming cost V 5 bases and J 2 bases, with 7 bases left between them. This CDR3 has 12 residues. CDR1 is SGHTA and CDR2 is FQGNSA in the germline V gene. The CDR3 loop reads CASSPRPYEQYF. CDR3 DNA: TGTGCCAGCAGCCCGCGACCCTACGAGCAGTACTTC.

The chain joins TRBV27 to TRBJ1-6, with D perhaps matching TRBD1 (5 bases). The V gene lost 6 bases and the J gene lost 3 bases, with 9 bases spanning the gap. The CDR3 is 14 amino acids. CDR1 is MNHEY and CDR2 is SMNVEV in the germline V gene (reference sequence). CDR3 bases: TGTGCCAGCAGGAGGGACCTCTATAATTCACCCCTCCACTTT. It translates to CASRRDLYNSPLHF.

The V gene is TRBV19, the J gene TRBJ1-2; D gene unclear. The V end was cut by 3 bases, the J end by 3 bases, with 11 bases between. This CDR3 has 14 residues. Germline V CDR1 and CDR2: LNHDA, SQIVND (reference sequence). The CDR3 DNA is TGTGCCAGTAGTATCCGAACACCAGACTATGGCTACACCTTC. Its translation is CASSIRTPDYGYTF.

The rearrangement uses TRBV18 and TRBJ1-1, with 12 bases identical to TRBD1. The ends lost 3 bases at V and 4 bases at J; junction bases unmatched: 0. The CDR3 spans 14 residues. Germline V gene data show CDR1 as KGHSH and CDR2 as LQKENI. In nucleotides, the CDR3 is TGTGCCAGCTCACCGGGACAGGGGGCCACTGAAGCTTTCTTT. Amino acids: CASSPGQGATEAFF.

By frequency in the sample, this clone is medium-sized. The V gene is TRBV7-9, the J gene TRBJ2-1; weak D call: TRBD2 (7 bases). The V gene lost 5 bases and the J gene lost 0 bases, with 17 bases spanning the gap. This CDR3 spans 17 amino acids. Germline CDR1 reads SEHNR; CDR2 reads FQNEAQ (reference sequence). The CDR3 is CASSPTAGASSYNEQFF. In DNA form, the CDR3 reads TGTGCCAGCAGCCCGACCGCGGGGGCAAGCTCCTACAATGAGCAGTTCTTC.